This entry describes one T cell receptor (beta chain). The CDR3 contains 15 residues. Germline lookup yields CDR1 LNHDA and CDR2 SQIVND (reference sequence). The J segment lost 4 bases and the V segment lost 3 bases, leaving 7 bases of the junction unmatched. This sample is part of a study of blood T cell repertoires in COVID-19. Per the study methods: Quantification of nucleated cells was approximated via reference gene primer amplification. The assay was immunoSEQ multiplex PCR, and TCRdb's table has in-frame clones only and misses some. V and J calls and clone size are as listed in that table; D and trimming were resolved from the DNA. The data hold 200,000 or so clones, with about 86% observed a single time.

The gene calls are TRBV19 and TRBJ2-3; 7 bases agree with TRBD2. Sequencing was performed on peripheral blood. This clonotype was obtained from a woman aged 70-85 years with acute or convalescent COVID-19. CDR3 loop: CASSMGGRGADTQYF. Here the CDR3 DNA reads TGTGCCAGTAGTATGGGCGGGAGAGGCGCAGATACGCAGTATTTT.